Sequencing of this T cell receptor beta chain was carried out in a study of regulatory T cells in long-lasting Graves disease. Germline assignment: CDR1 MDHEN and CDR2 SYDVKM. The V end lost 7 bases, the J end lost 9 bases, and 19 bases lay between the germline ends. CDR3 length: 14 residues. This clonotype was seen at least ten times. The TCR beta library used iRepertoire HTBI primers with Arm-PCR amplification of CDR3. TCRdb recomputed calls from the multiplex PCR reads with MiXCR, one row per CDR3 protein. This sample yields about 210,000 distinct CDR3 sequences, of which around 20% are seen a single time; 12% belongs to the top ten. Time point meaning: newly diagnosed GD, antithyroid drugs for less than 3 months. RNA isolated from PBMCs was used to make the TCR library. These data were likewise used in another study, on T cells in Graves' hyperthyroidism and ophthalmopathy.

This sequence joins TRBV28 and TRBJ2-1; D may be TRBD1 (6 bases). The sample here was peripheral blood mononuclear cells (PBMCs), taken at new diagnosis, from a patient treated with antithyroid drugs. The receptor comes from a woman younger than 45 with Graves disease. CDR3 DNA sequence: TGTGCCAGCAATGTTGGGGGCCCTGGGAGTGAGCAGTTCTTC. It yields the protein CASNVGGPGSEQFF.